These T cell receptor beta chains were read from a single sample in a study of response to subunit inactivated influenza vaccine. A single record per CDR3 protein comes from TCRdb applying MiXCR to the RT-PCR reads. This sample has about 500,000 distinct CDR3 sequences; 10% to 15% occur once, and the top ten carry around 14%. This specimen consisted of PBMCs from blood, obtained roughly 6 weeks after vaccination. Receptors were obtained from a man aged 45 to 65 who received an inactivated influenza vaccine. Both conserved end residues are part of each CDR3. D genes are given only for firm matches. Expanded clones get a size class; other rows say once, few or many, or leave the size out.

TRBV7-2	TRBJ1-6	many	-	TGTGCCAGCAACGTCAGCGGAGGGAATTCACCCCTCCACTTT	CASNVSGGNSPLHF
TRBV20-1	TRBJ2-1	many	-	TGCAGTGCGGGAAGAATAAGTGAGCAGTTCTTC	CSAGRISEQFF
TRBV12-3/TRBV12-4	TRBJ2-1	-	TRBD2	TGTGCCAGCAGTACCGGGACTAGTCGGTATGAGCAGTTCTTC	CASSTGTSRYEQFF
TRBV20-1	TRBJ2-3	few	TRBD2	TGCAGTGCTAGACCTTTACTAGCGACCTCACAGGATACGCAGTATTTT	CSARPLLATSQDTQYF
TRBV5-1	TRBJ1-6	few	-	TGCGCCAGCAGCTTGGGATCGGGGAATAATTCACCCCTCCACTTT	CASSLGSGNNSPLHF
TRBV12-3/TRBV12-4	TRBJ2-3	-	-	TGTGCCAGCGCTGTATCCCGGCACGCAGATACGCAGTATTTT	CASAVSRHADTQYF
TRBV20-1	TRBJ2-7	-	TRBD1	TGCAGTGCTCGCGGGACAGGGGCCGCCTACGAGCAGTACTTC	CSARGTGAAYEQYF
TRBV20-1	TRBJ2-3	-	-	TGCAGTGCTAGACTCGTCCACTCTAGCACAGATACGCAGTATTTT	CSARLVHSSTDTQYF
TRBV5-1	TRBJ1-2	-	-	TGCGCCAGCAGCTTGGATGGCAGGGGTAACTATGGCTACACCTTC	CASSLDGRGNYGYTF
TRBV7-8	TRBJ2-1	-	TRBD2	TGTGCCAGCAGCCCCACTACTCGGACTAGCGGGGGGGTATCCTACAATGAGCAGTTCTTC	CASSPTTRTSGGVSYNEQFF
TRBV27	TRBJ1-2	-	-	TGTGCCAGCAGTTTTCAGAACAACTATGGCTACACCTTC	CASSFQNNYGYTF
TRBV28	TRBJ2-5	-	-	TGTGCCAGCAGTGCCCGGGACAATTTTTGGGAGACCCAGTACTTC	CASSARDNFWETQYF
TRBV6-1	TRBJ2-7	-	-	TGTGCCAGCAGTGTACAGTTAAGCTCCTACGAGCAGTACTTC	CASSVQLSSYEQYF
TRBV11-2	TRBJ2-7	few	-	TGTGCCAGCAGAGGGGGGGGCTATGACCACGAGCAGTACTTC	CASRGGGYDHEQYF
TRBV10-2	TRBJ1-5	few	-	TGCGCCAGCAGTGAGTTCGGGCAAAATCAGCCCCAGCATTTT	CASSEFGQNQPQHF
TRBV20-1	TRBJ2-7	many	TRBD2	TGCAGTGCTAGAGATCAAAGGAGCGGGAGGGCCTCCTACGAGCAGTACTTC	CSARDQRSGRASYEQYF
TRBV6-2/TRBV6-3	TRBJ1-4	many	-	TGTGCCAGCAGTCGACTCGGGACATCTAATGAAAAACTGTTTTTT	CASSRLGTSNEKLFF
TRBV20-1	TRBJ2-2	-	-	TGCAGTGCCGGCCCCATACCCCACACCGGGGAGCTGTTTTTT	CSAGPIPHTGELFF
TRBV3-1	TRBJ2-3	few	-	TGTGCCAGCAGCCAAGCGGTGCTAGCGACAGATACGCAGTATTTT	CASSQAVLATDTQYF
TRBV13	TRBJ1-6	-	TRBD1	TGTGCCAGCGGCGACAGGGGTAATTCACCCCTCCACTTT	CASGDRGNSPLHF
TRBV20-1	TRBJ2-3	few	-	TGCAGTGCTAGAGATCGTCGCCGAGATACGCAGTATTTT	CSARDRRRDTQYF
TRBV25-1	TRBJ2-3	many	TRBD2	TGTGCCAGCAGTCGTCCTAGCGGGGGGACAGATACGCAGTATTTT	CASSRPSGGTDTQYF
TRBV20-1	TRBJ2-7	-	TRBD1	TGCAGTGCTATCGACAGGGTGGCATACTACGACGAGCAGTACTTC	CSAIDRVAYYDEQYF
TRBV7-8	TRBJ2-3	many	-	TGTGCCAGCAGCCCCCAGGCTGGCACAGATACGCAGTATTTT	CASSPQAGTDTQYF
TRBV11-2	TRBJ2-3	-	-	TGTGCCGCAAGCCGGGGCACAGATACGCAGTATTTT	CAASRGTDTQYF
TRBV27	TRBJ2-1	-	-	TGTGCCAGCAGTTTATCGATGGGGGAGCAAAAGCAGTTCTTC	CASSLSMGEQKQFF
TRBV29-1	TRBJ2-7	many	TRBD1	TGCAGCGTTGGACAGGGGGCGAACTACGAGCAGTACTTC	CSVGQGANYEQYF
TRBV5-1	TRBJ1-1	few	TRBD1	TGCGCCAGCAGCCCGCGGACAGGACGCGAAGCTTTCTTT	CASSPRTGREAFF
TRBV24-1	TRBJ2-1	-	TRBD2	TGTGCCACCAGTGTGGGAACTAGCGGTCCCTCCTACAATGAGCAGTTCTTC	CATSVGTSGPSYNEQFF
TRBV3-1	TRBJ1-6	few	-	TGTGCCAGCAGCCGCAGGGAATGGGGCTCACCCCTCCACTTT	CASSRREWGSPLHF
TRBV5-6	TRBJ2-7	-	-	TGTGCCAGCAGCTTGGGCCTGCAGGTCCGGGACGAGCAGTACTTC	CASSLGLQVRDEQYF
TRBV7-2	TRBJ2-1	-	TRBD1	TGTGCCAGCAGCTCCGGACAGGGTCGTCTCGATGAGCAGTTCTTC	CASSSGQGRLDEQFF
TRBV27	TRBJ2-3	-	TRBD2	TGTGCCAGCAGTGATATAGCGGGAGTGGGGACAGATACGCAGTATTTT	CASSDIAGVGTDTQYF
TRBV7-9	TRBJ2-5	many	TRBD1	TGTGCCAGCAGCTTAGCACAGGGGTCGGGAGAGACCCAGTACTTC	CASSLAQGSGETQYF
TRBV24-1	TRBJ2-1	-	-	TGTGCCACCAGTGGTCCAGCTTACAATGAGCAGTTCTTC	CATSGPAYNEQFF
TRBV29-1	TRBJ2-2	-	-	TGCAGCGTTGGATCGACTTTGACCGGGGAGCTGTTTTTT	CSVGSTLTGELFF
TRBV18	TRBJ1-1	-	-	TGTGCCAGCTCACCGGGGAACGACCCGGACACTGAAGCTTTCTTT	CASSPGNDPDTEAFF
TRBV5-1	TRBJ2-2	-	TRBD1	TGCGCCAGCAGCTCGGACAGGGCGAACACCGGGGAGCTGTTTTTT	CASSSDRANTGELFF
TRBV28	TRBJ2-7	-	TRBD2	TGTGCCAGCAGTTTATGGGTGGGAGGGCCGTACGAGCAGTACTTC	CASSLWVGGPYEQYF
TRBV10-3	TRBJ2-3	-	-	TGTGCCATCAGTGGGGCAGAAACAGATACGCAGTATTTT	CAISGAETDTQYF
TRBV7-9	TRBJ2-7	-	-	TGTGCCAGCAGCTTCGGAGGCCCAAGCTCCTACGAGCAGTACTTC	CASSFGGPSSYEQYF
TRBV4-3	TRBJ1-2	few	-	TGCGCCAGCAGCCAAGATCTGGGTGTCAGTGGCTACACCTTC	CASSQDLGVSGYTF
TRBV5-4	TRBJ2-1	many	TRBD2	TGTGCCAGCAGCTTAGCGGGAGGGCCCAGCAATGAGCAGTTCTTC	CASSLAGGPSNEQFF
TRBV28	TRBJ2-5	few	TRBD2	TGTGCCAGCAGTATTATAGCGGGAGGCCTACAAGAGACCCAGTACTTC	CASSIIAGGLQETQYF
TRBV2	TRBJ2-2	few	-	TGTGCCAGCAGGCAGGCGGAGGCGAACACCGGGGAGCTGTTTTTT	CASRQAEANTGELFF
TRBV7-9	TRBJ2-7	-	-	TGTGCCAGCAGCTTGGGTGAGGGATATTACTCCTACGAGCAGTACTTC	CASSLGEGYYSYEQYF
TRBV20-1	TRBJ2-7	-	TRBD2	TGCAGTGCTAGATCGCCGGGACTAGCGGACAAAACGGCGTCCTACGAGCAGTACTTC	CSARSPGLADKTASYEQYF
TRBV7-2	TRBJ1-5	few	-	TGTGCCAGCAATCATCTTGGTCAGCCCCAGCATTTT	CASNHLGQPQHF
TRBV7-2	TRBJ2-2	-	-	TGTGCCAGCAGTACCCTGTCCGGGGAGCTGTTTTTT	CASSTLSGELFF
TRBV7-2	TRBJ2-5	-	-	TGTGCCAGCAGCTTAGGCATGTTTGAGACCCAGTACTTC	CASSLGMFETQYF
TRBV24-1	TRBJ2-3	-	-	TGTGCCACCAGTGATTTACGTCAGGGAGGGGGAGATACGCAGTATTTT	CATSDLRQGGGDTQYF
TRBV12-3/TRBV12-4	TRBJ2-1	many	-	TGTGCCAGCAGTAAACGGACAACCACCTACAATGAGCAGTTCTTC	CASSKRTTTYNEQFF
TRBV2	TRBJ2-3	few	TRBD2	TGTGCCAGCAGTGAAGCGCGGACTAGCCGCGGAGATACGCAGTATTTT	CASSEARTSRGDTQYF
TRBV11-2	TRBJ2-3	-	TRBD2	TGTGCCAGCAGCGAATCTCACAGCGGGGTCACTAGCACAGATACGCAGTATTTT	CASSESHSGVTSTDTQYF
TRBV3-1	TRBJ1-1	few	-	TGTGCCAGCAGCCGCCTCCGGGTCAGCACGAACACTGAAGCTTTCTTT	CASSRLRVSTNTEAFF
TRBV20-1	TRBJ1-1	many	-	TGCAGTGCTAGGGCCGCAATGAACACTGAAGCTTTCTTT	CSARAAMNTEAFF
TRBV11-2	TRBJ1-2	few	-	TGTGCCAGCAGCTCCCGGACGGACTATGGCTACACCTTC	CASSSRTDYGYTF